The T cell receptor (beta chain) under discussion was sequenced for a study of cytomegalovirus exposure and HLA in healthy donors. Points from the study as a whole: The study dropped some indistinguishable V segments, TRBV6-2 and TRBV6-3 among them. 150 or so TCR beta chains were listed as cytomegalovirus-associated. Later analysis identified 16,951 TCR beta sequences associated with HLA alleles, using a false discovery rate threshold of 0.05. According to a later analysis, most TCR beta chains associated with CMV appeared HLA-restricted.

A remark on this clone: Its matching antigen is unknown.

The CDR3 totals 14 residues. Trimming left V 3 bases short and J 9 bases short, with 15 bases between. The germline gives CDR1 SGHAT, CDR2 FQNNGV. PCR amplification relied on 60 Vbeta primers (plus 13 Jbeta primers). Sequencing used immunoSEQ multiplex PCR; TCRdb keeps in-frame clones, though not all of them. The sample carries 130,000 or so clones, about 79% recorded once. V and J are TRBV11-2 and TRBJ2-1; D is possibly TRBD2 (6 bases). The TCR sequence derives from a female donor in good health and CMV-seropositive. The sample consisted of PBMCs. The CDR3: CASSLRLADGEQFF. In DNA form, the CDR3 reads TGTGCCAGCAGCTTGAGGTTAGCGGACGGTGAGCAGTTCTTC.